This T cell receptor beta chain comes out of a study of early stage breast cancer tumors. Study-wide results and limits: Bulk DNA sequencing of unsorted cells missed chain pairing and markers. In about 90% of the 16 patients, blood comparison separated tumor from normal breast.

Each sample had two DNA replicates, 0.5 ug blood or roughly 1.4 ug tissue. Sequenced by immunoSEQ multiplex PCR; TCRdb stores in-frame clones only, minus some. The profile shows under 45,000 clones, about two thirds of them singletons. A remark on this clone: The antigen remains unidentified.

CDR3 length: 16 amino acids. V lost 0 bases to trimming and J lost 4 bases; unmatched junction nucleotides: 7. CDR1 is SGDLS and CDR2 is YYNGEE in the germline V gene. The receptor was isolated from a person in their fifties or sixties with breast cancer. This chain uses TRBV9 with TRBJ2-3; 8 nucleotides match TRBD2. The sample was blood. The CDR3 sequence: CASSVVGAGVADTQYF. DNA for the CDR3: TGTGCCAGCAGCGTAGTAGGAGCGGGGGTGGCAGATACGCAGTATTTT. The complete variable domain, with remaining parts taken from reference TRBV9 and TRBJ2-3, reads DSGVTQTPKHLITATGQRVTLRCSPRSGDLSVYWYQQSLDQGLQFLIQYYNGEERAKGNILERFSAQQFPDLHSELNLSSLELGDSALYFCASSVVGAGVADTQYFGPGTRLTVL.